These 21 T cell receptor beta chains were all obtained from the same sample, sequenced in a study of cytomegalovirus exposure and HLA in healthy donors (dated by TCRdb to 2015 to 2018). Library construction relied on the immunoSEQ multiplex PCR assay. For the multiplex PCR, a mixture combining 60 forward primers for TCR Vbeta segments and 13 reverse primers for TCR Jbeta segments was used. Imported from immuneACCESS, the table was reduced by TCRdb to in-frame sequences with V and J called. These copies leave out some clones; in studies compared against another copy, an unresolved V gene accounts for under half, and the cause of the remainder is not known. The table for this sample lists over 30,000 clones; approximately 90% of them were counted only once. The top ten hold approximately 10% of the sample. The sequencing sample was made of PBMCs. These receptors were obtained from a middle-aged woman in good health and CMV-seropositive.

This clone was observed once. V gene TRBV7-8 combines with J gene TRBJ2-5; 12 nucleotides line up with TRBD2. The CDR3 is made up of 15 amino acids. V was clipped by 7 bases and J by 5 bases; unmatched bases: 8. The germline gives CDR1 SGHVS, CDR2 FQNEAQ. The CDR3: CASNLAGGPVETQYF. The CDR3 nucleotides are TGTGCCAGCAACCTAGCGGGGGGGCCAGTGGAGACCCAGTACTTC.

The chain employs TRBV5-4 and TRBJ2-7; D is unclear. V gave up 0 bases and J gave up 0 bases, with 7 bases separating them. Germline-derived CDR1 and CDR2 are SGHNT and YYREEE (reference sequence). The CDR3 length is 14 residues. The CDR3 bases are TGTGCCAGCAGCTTGGACGTTAGCTCCTACGAGCAGTACTTC. Translating it yields CASSLDVSSYEQYF.

The chain recombines TRBV19 with TRBJ1-5; D not resolved. The V and J ends lost 7 bases and 5 bases respectively, with 12 bases between them. CDR1 and CDR2 (germline): LNHDA, SQIVND (reference sequence). CDR3 length equals 13 residues. CDR3 coding DNA: TGTGCCAGTAATCCAGGTTCCCATCAGCCCCAGCATTTT. Protein sequence: CASNPGSHQPQHF. The complete variable domain, with remaining parts taken from reference TRBV19 and TRBJ1-5, reads DGGITQSPKYLFRKEGQNVTLSCEQNLNHDAMYWYRQDPGQGLRLIYYSQIVNDFQKGDIAEGYSVSREKKESFPLTVTSAQKNPTAFYLCASNPGSHQPQHFGDGTRLSIL.

This chain links TRBV7-2 with TRBJ1-5; 8 bases line up with TRBD1. The junction had 3 bases not matched to a gene; V was cut back by 2 bases and J by 3 bases. Germline-derived CDR1 and CDR2 are SGHTA and FQGNSA. CDR3 length equals 15 residues. The CDR3 sequence is CASSLRTGSNQPQHF. In DNA form, the CDR3 reads TGTGCCAGCAGCTTAAGGACAGGGTCCAATCAGCCCCAGCATTTT.

The chain carries TRBV18 and TRBJ2-5, with D possibly matching TRBD2 (5 bases). Trimming left V 0 bases short and J 5 bases short, with 16 bases between. The CDR3 has 16 residues. Germline CDR1 reads KGHSH; CDR2 reads LQKENI. CDR3 nucleotides: TGTGCCAGCTCACCACCTAGGGAGTTGAATTCGGAGACCCAGTACTTC. Translation gives CASSPPRELNSETQYF.

The CDR3 sequence: CAISESTGDTLRGYF. As DNA, the CDR3 is TGTGCCATCAGTGAGTCGACAGGGGACACCCTACGCGGGTACTTC. The V gene is TRBV10-3, the J gene TRBJ2-7; 8 bases align to TRBD1. Losses at the gene ends were 0 bases for V and 12 bases for J; bases not matched to a gene: 13. There are 15 residues in the CDR3. Germline values: CDR1 ENHRY, CDR2 SYGVKD.

The chain links TRBV27 to TRBJ2-7, with a weak D call TRBD1 (5 bases). CDR3 length equals 13 residues. The germline V and J ends were trimmed by 2 bases and 2 bases, with 7 bases remaining between them. The germline gives CDR1 MNHEY, CDR2 SMNVEV (reference sequence). CDR3 bases: TGTGCCAGCAGTTTAGACAGTGCCTACGAGCAGTACTTC. Its translation is CASSLDSAYEQYF.

The chain employs TRBV18 and TRBJ2-1, with 13 bases matching TRBD2. Per the germline V gene, CDR1 is KGHSH and CDR2 is LQKENI. The length of the CDR3 is 15 residues. V shed 2 bases, J shed 10 bases, and the junction held 5 bases outside the gene matches. CDR3 nucleotides: TGTGCCAGCTCACCAGGTACGGGACTAGCGGGGGAGCAGTTCTTC. This translates into CASSPGTGLAGEQFF.

The V gene is TRBV7-9, the J gene TRBJ1-2, with D perhaps TRBD1 (6 bases). The CDR3 totals 14 residues. V lost 4 bases and J lost 4, with 13 bases in between. Germline values: CDR1 SEHNR, CDR2 FQNEAQ (reference sequence). CDR3: CASSYPTGGYGYTF. CDR3 in DNA: TGTGCCAGCAGCTACCCGACAGGAGGCTATGGCTACACCTTC.

The rearrangement joins TRBV6-1 to TRBJ1-5; D remains unclear. The CDR3 consists of 14 residues. Germline values: CDR1 MNHNS, CDR2 SASEGT. Trimming took off 1 base at V and 4 bases at J, with 8 bases between the two ends. The CDR3 protein is CASSEVGRNQPQHF. DNA for the CDR3: TGTGCCAGCAGTGAAGTCGGCAGGAATCAGCCCCAGCATTTT.

The V gene is TRBV30, the J gene TRBJ1-2; D ambiguous. The germline V gene encodes CDR1 GTSNPN and CDR2 SVGIG (reference sequence). CDR3 length equals 13 residues. Between the trimmed V and J ends, which lost 0 bases and 4 bases, there was a span of 9 bases. CDR3 nucleotide sequence: TGTGCCTGGAGTGTCAACGGACTCTATGGCTACACCTTC. Protein sequence: CAWSVNGLYGYTF. The full variable domain, with the rest looked up from reference TRBV30 and TRBJ1-2, is SQTIHQWPATLVQPVGSPLSLECTVEGTSNPNLYWYRQAAGRGLQLLFYSVGIGQISSEVPQNLSASRPQDRQFILSSKKLLLSDSGFYLCAWSVNGLYGYTFGSGTRLTVV.

The chain links TRBV18 to TRBJ2-3; 9 nucleotides match TRBD2. The germline V gene encodes CDR1 KGHSH and CDR2 LQKENI. The CDR3 has 15 residues. The V and J ends lost 5 bases and 0 bases, in that order; junction bases with no gene match: 3. DNA of the CDR3: TGTGCCAGCTCAGTAGCGGGGGCTAGCACAGATACGCAGTATTTT. Its translation: CASSVAGASTDTQYF.

As to this clone: This specimen includes other DNA sequences encoding the same CDR3. The chain is built from TRBV4-1 and TRBJ1-5, with TRBD1 as a possible D gene (6 bases). Germline lookup yields CDR1 MGHRA and CDR2 YSYEKL. V was shortened by 1 base and J by 2 bases, with 6 bases between the two germline ends. CDR3 length: 14 amino acids. In nucleotides, the CDR3 is TGCGCCAGCAGCCAAGGACAGGGCAATCAGCCCCAGCATTTT. Protein product: CASSQGQGNQPQHF.

The chain employs TRBV11-2 and TRBJ2-5, with D maybe TRBD1 (5 bases). The J call may be incorrect, as the DNA end agrees better with TRBJ2-7. This CDR3 has 14 amino acids. Germline CDR1 and CDR2: SGHAT and FQNNGV. CDR3 region: CASSLPLTAYEQYF. DNA for the CDR3: TGTGCCAGCAGCTTACCCCTGACAGCCTACGAGCAGTACTTC.

The genes are TRBV15 and TRBJ1-5; D not resolved. The CDR3 totals 13 residues. V gave up 0 bases and J gave up 7 bases, with 7 bases separating them. In germline, CDR1 is LNHNV, CDR2 YYDKDF (reference sequence). The CDR3 DNA reads as TGTGCCACCAGCAGAGATAGAGGCCAGCCCCAGCATTTT. Translation gives CATSRDRGQPQHF.

The chain links TRBV19 to TRBJ2-7; D may be TRBD2 (6 bases). Trimming cost V 8 bases and J 1 base, with 12 bases left between them. Germline CDR1 LNHDA, CDR2 SQIVND (reference sequence). The CDR3 length is 13 residues. As DNA, the CDR3 is TGTGCCAGTGGCTGGCGGGGATCCTACGAGCAGTACTTC. It yields the protein CASGWRGSYEQYF.

J is TRBJ2-7 and V is TRBV7-9; TRBD1 aligns across 8 bases. Germline CDR1 and CDR2: SEHNR and FQNEAQ (reference sequence). The CDR3 spans 16 residues. V gave up 2 bases and J gave up 6 bases; unmatched junction bases: 12. CDR3 region: CASSLSAGTGFSEQYF. Written as DNA, the CDR3 is TGTGCCAGCAGCTTATCAGCCGGGACAGGATTCTCCGAGCAGTACTTC. Combining the CDR3 with reference TRBV7-9 and TRBJ2-7 gives the whole variable domain DTGVSQNPRHKITKRGQNVTFRCDPISEHNRLYWYRQTLGQGPEFLTYFQNEAQLEKSRLLSDRFSAERPKGSFSTLEIQRTEQGDSAMYLCASSLSAGTGFSEQYFGPGTRLTVT.

This clone was observed a few times. V gene TRBV10-3 combines with J gene TRBJ1-2; 7 bases match TRBD1. V was pared by 6 bases and J by 5 bases, with 12 bases of the junction left unmatched. The CDR3 is 15 amino acids. Germline CDR1 is ENHRY and CDR2 is SYGVKD. The CDR3 DNA reads as TGTGCCATCAGCCTGTTTCTGACAGGGAAGTATGGCTACACCTTC. Amino acid sequence: CAISLFLTGKYGYTF.

The rearrangement joins TRBV7-9 to TRBJ2-4; unclear D gene. The CDR3 contains 13 residues. CDR1 and CDR2 from the germline V gene are SEHNR and FQNEAQ (reference sequence). Trimming left V 5 bases short and J 8 bases short, with 13 bases between. CDR3 in DNA: TGTGCCAGCAGCACCTTACCAGAGGACATTCAGTACTTC. This sequence encodes CASSTLPEDIQYF.

The chain has TRBV5-1 and TRBJ2-1; TRBD1 matches 10 bases. Germline loops: CDR1 SGHRS, CDR2 YFSETQ. The CDR3 length is 15 residues. Trimming at V came to 7 bases and at J to 4 bases, leaving 8 bases not matched to a gene. CDR3 coding DNA: TGCGCCAGCGGAACGGGACAGGGGCCTTACAATGAGCAGTTCTTC. Its translation is CASGTGQGPYNEQFF.

This clone showed up just once. The chain recombines TRBV7-9 with TRBJ2-3; 10 nucleotides agree with TRBD2. Trimming cost V 3 bases and J 2 bases; bases outside gene matches: 5. Germline V gives CDR1 SEHNR, CDR2 FQNEAQ (reference sequence). CDR3 size: 16 residues. The CDR3 DNA sequence: TGTGCCAGCAGCTTGTATCTAGCGGGAGCCACAGATACGCAGTATTTT. Translation gives CASSLYLAGATDTQYF.